A single TCR beta chain is shown here with its context. Its antigen is as yet unknown. The entry originates in a study of blood T cells in healthy people across ages. Germline V gives CDR1 LGHDT, CDR2 YNNKEL (reference sequence). The CDR3 sequence is 17 residues long. The J segment lost 3 bases and the V segment lost 4 bases, leaving 10 bases of the junction unmatched. Then a second PCR, running roughly 7 to 11 cycles, was carried out with a sample-barcoded 5' primer and a J-beta primer mix. Each cDNA molecule was tagged by a template-switch adaptor with 12 random nucleotides. One entry per CDR3 protein results from TCRdb running MiXCR on the 5' RACE reads. The profile covers 1.2 million to 1.5 million distinct CDR3 sequences, with roughly 64% appearing a single time and 6.5% to 8.5% taken by the ten largest. Study-level results: Those diversity estimates obtained from one million T cells were thought to be underestimates.

The chain links TRBV3-1 to TRBJ2-7; TRBD2 agrees at 12 bases. The sample taken for sequencing was blood. The sequence came from a man aged 18 to 30 in good health. The CDR3 DNA reads as TGTGCCAGCAGCCGAGAAAGACTAGCGGGGGACCACTACGAGCAGTACTTC. Translated: CASSRERLAGDHYEQYF.